A selection of T cell receptor beta chains follows, all from one sample in a study of shared clonotypes between healthy human individuals. Assay: immunoSEQ multiplex PCR; the TCRdb copy retains only in-frame clones and omits some. The sample yields some 1.5 million clones, 95% to 99% seen once. The sample was naive CD4+ T cells sorted from blood. These receptor sequences come from a man aged 25-45 years in good health. Each CDR3 is given with its conserved first and last residue. D genes are given only for firm matches.

len: 13; v_gene: TRBV5-4; j_gene: TRBJ2-5; d_gene: .; CDR3aa: CASSSPAAQTQYF
len: 15; v_gene: TRBV28; j_gene: TRBJ1-4; d_gene: .; CDR3aa: CASSFRAGRGEKLFF
len: 12; v_gene: TRBV28; j_gene: TRBJ1-1; d_gene: TRBD1; CDR3aa: CASSPLGQTAFF
len: 14; v_gene: TRBV5-4; j_gene: TRBJ1-1; d_gene: .; CDR3aa: CASLAEGQNTEAFF
len: 18; v_gene: TRBV30; j_gene: TRBJ1-3; d_gene: .; CDR3aa: CAWTRVPALRPSGNTIYF
len: 17; v_gene: TRBV11-3; j_gene: TRBJ2-1; d_gene: TRBD1; CDR3aa: CASSLAKGQGRYNEQFF
len: 17; v_gene: TRBV19; j_gene: TRBJ2-2; d_gene: TRBD1; CDR3aa: CASSMSGTGANTGELFF
len: 14; v_gene: TRBV11-2; j_gene: TRBJ2-7; d_gene: .; CDR3aa: CASSLDFRAGEQYF
len: 11; v_gene: TRBV2; j_gene: TRBJ2-7; d_gene: .; CDR3aa: CASSAIDEQYF
len: 16; v_gene: TRBV11-2; j_gene: TRBJ2-1; d_gene: TRBD1; CDR3aa: CASSSVQGVAYNEQFF
len: 13; v_gene: TRBV28; j_gene: TRBJ2-7; d_gene: .; CDR3aa: CASSLQGFYEQYF
len: 13; v_gene: TRBV9; j_gene: TRBJ2-3; d_gene: .; CDR3aa: CASSPGGGDTQYF
len: 15; v_gene: TRBV9; j_gene: TRBJ2-1; d_gene: .; CDR3aa: CASSVDRLRGNEQFF
len: 15; v_gene: TRBV12-5; j_gene: TRBJ2-2; d_gene: TRBD2; CDR3aa: CASAPGRVGTGELFF
len: 14; v_gene: TRBV5-6; j_gene: TRBJ2-7; d_gene: .; CDR3aa: CASSFRGQTYEQYF
len: 12; v_gene: TRBV30; j_gene: TRBJ2-1; d_gene: .; CDR3aa: CAWSVQRSEQFF
len: 14; v_gene: TRBV10-3; j_gene: TRBJ2-1; d_gene: TRBD2; CDR3aa: CAISELAGRPEQFF
len: 14; v_gene: TRBV27; j_gene: TRBJ2-2; d_gene: .; CDR3aa: CASSSAKGPGELFF
len: 16; v_gene: TRBV10-2; j_gene: TRBJ2-1; d_gene: TRBD2; CDR3aa: CASSESGGRALNEQFF
len: 15; v_gene: TRBV4-3; j_gene: TRBJ2-3; d_gene: TRBD2; CDR3aa: CASSPIAGGLATQYF
len: 14; v_gene: TRBV7-6; j_gene: TRBJ2-5; d_gene: TRBD1; CDR3aa: CASSTGQGQETQYF
len: 13; v_gene: TRBV18; j_gene: TRBJ1-1; d_gene: TRBD1; CDR3aa: CASSPDRITEAFF
len: 16; v_gene: TRBV29-1; j_gene: TRBJ2-3; d_gene: TRBD2; CDR3aa: CSAQSTSGGIMDTQYF
len: 17; v_gene: TRBV5-1; j_gene: TRBJ2-2; d_gene: .; CDR3aa: CASSPVKGRTYTGELFF
len: 13; v_gene: TRBV10-3; j_gene: TRBJ1-4; d_gene: .; CDR3aa: CAISERINEKLFF
len: 17; v_gene: TRBV4-1; j_gene: TRBJ2-3; d_gene: .; CDR3aa: CASSPHRGADSTDTQYF
len: 16; v_gene: TRBV11-2; j_gene: TRBJ2-1; d_gene: .; CDR3aa: CASRPLQGGLFDEQFF
len: 13; v_gene: TRBV19; j_gene: TRBJ2-2; d_gene: .; CDR3aa: CASSIRFTGELFF
len: 15; v_gene: TRBV9; j_gene: TRBJ1-1; d_gene: .; CDR3aa: CASSFKSGANTEAFF
len: 14; v_gene: TRBV30; j_gene: TRBJ1-3; d_gene: .; CDR3aa: CAWREVSSGNTIYF
len: 16; v_gene: TRBV9; j_gene: TRBJ2-7; d_gene: TRBD2; CDR3aa: CASSVSSSSGRGEQYF
len: 18; v_gene: TRBV19; j_gene: TRBJ2-1; d_gene: TRBD2; CDR3aa: CASSIDLKLAGRGNEQFF
len: 14; v_gene: TRBV5-6; j_gene: TRBJ1-1; d_gene: .; CDR3aa: CASSLARGNTEAFF
len: 14; v_gene: TRBV29-1; j_gene: TRBJ2-7; d_gene: TRBD2; CDR3aa: CSVSGTSGNHEQYF
len: 13; v_gene: TRBV5-1; j_gene: TRBJ1-1; d_gene: .; CDR3aa: CASSSDGRAEAFF
len: 13; v_gene: TRBV18; j_gene: TRBJ1-1; d_gene: .; CDR3aa: CASSPGLNTEAFF
len: 16; v_gene: TRBV18; j_gene: TRBJ1-1; d_gene: .; CDR3aa: CASSPDTTFGNTEAFF
len: 15; v_gene: TRBV28; j_gene: TRBJ1-2; d_gene: .; CDR3aa: CASSSSTSGSHGYTF
len: 14; v_gene: TRBV5-5; j_gene: TRBJ2-5; d_gene: .; CDR3aa: CASSSGHRPETQYF
len: 17; v_gene: TRBV5-1; j_gene: TRBJ2-3; d_gene: TRBD2; CDR3aa: CASSARRGTSGTDTQYF
len: 13; v_gene: TRBV11-3; j_gene: TRBJ2-5; d_gene: TRBD1; CDR3aa: CASSLDRVETQYF
len: 16; v_gene: TRBV19; j_gene: TRBJ2-1; d_gene: TRBD2; CDR3aa: CATQPSGGVSYNEQFF
len: 14; v_gene: TRBV18; j_gene: TRBJ2-7; d_gene: TRBD2; CDR3aa: CASSTSSGTYEQYF
len: 14; v_gene: TRBV11-2; j_gene: TRBJ2-1; d_gene: .; CDR3aa: CASSLDRTRNEQFF
len: 11; v_gene: TRBV2; j_gene: TRBJ2-7; d_gene: .; CDR3aa: CASSGLDEQYF
len: 14; v_gene: TRBV6-1; j_gene: TRBJ2-1; d_gene: .; CDR3aa: CASRLDRSYNEQFF